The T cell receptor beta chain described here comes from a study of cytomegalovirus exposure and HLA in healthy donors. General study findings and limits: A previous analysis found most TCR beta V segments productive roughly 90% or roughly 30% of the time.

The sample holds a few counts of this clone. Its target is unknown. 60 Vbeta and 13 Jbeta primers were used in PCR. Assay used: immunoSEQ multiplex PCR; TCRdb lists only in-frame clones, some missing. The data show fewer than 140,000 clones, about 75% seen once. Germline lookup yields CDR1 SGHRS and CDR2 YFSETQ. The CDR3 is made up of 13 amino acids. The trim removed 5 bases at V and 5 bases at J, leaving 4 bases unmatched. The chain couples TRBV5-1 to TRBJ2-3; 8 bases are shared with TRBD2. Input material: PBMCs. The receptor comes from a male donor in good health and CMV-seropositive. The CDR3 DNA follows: TGCGCCAGCAGGCCCGCGGGGGGAGATACGCAGTATTTT. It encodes CASRPAGGDTQYF.